This T cell receptor (beta chain) was captured in a study of T cell changes during pregnancy in multiple sclerosis. Germline CDR1 and CDR2: MNHEY and SMNVEV (reference sequence). The V segment lost 3 bases and the J segment 3 bases; nucleotides outside the gene matches: 9. This CDR3 region has 16 residues. The table came from immunoSEQ multiplex PCR; TCRdb's copy has only in-frame clones and leaves some out. The sample contains about 61,000 clones, about nine tenths of which appear only once. The chain uses TRBV27 and TRBJ2-7, with TRBD1 matching over 9 bases. The sample here was peripheral blood, taken in the first trimester of pregnancy. This clonotype originated in a female donor in good health, enrolled as a control in a pregnancy study. The CDR3 region is CASSLLRTGALYEQYF. The CDR3 nucleotides read TGTGCCAGCAGTTTGCTTAGGACAGGGGCACTCTACGAGCAGTACTTC.